This TCR beta chain appears in the sequencing data of a study of blood T cell repertoires in COVID-19. As processed by the authors: Quantification of nucleated cells was approximated via reference gene primer amplification. Clones were read by immunoSEQ multiplex PCR, and TCRdb kept only the in-frame ones, dropping some. That table is the source of V, J and clone size, and D and trimming were worked out from the DNA. The sample consists of about 230,000 clones, about 80% of them appearing once. The V segment lost 4 bases and the J segment 0 bases; nucleotides outside the gene matches: 10. The CDR3 is made up of 17 amino acids. Germline values: CDR1 MGHDK, CDR2 SYGVNS.

Sequences were obtained from peripheral blood. The chain combines TRBV25-1 with TRBJ1-1; TRBD1 agrees at 8 bases. This TCR was sampled from a woman aged 50 to 65 with acute or convalescent COVID-19. CDR3 sequence (DNA): TGTGCCAGCAGTGGCCAAGACAGGGGTTTTTTGAACACTGAAGCTTTCTTT. It translates to CASSGQDRGFLNTEAFF.